The clone carrying this T cell receptor beta chain was detected once. This entry comes from a study of blood T cell repertoires in COVID-19. Study summary: COVID-19 samples from acute and convalescent phases originated in the United States, Italy and Spain.

In the original workflow: Scientists estimated how many nucleated cells there were by amplifying reference gene primers. Clones were read by immunoSEQ multiplex PCR, and TCRdb kept only the in-frame ones, dropping some. The D gene and trimming were derived from the DNA, and the V and J assignments and clone size from that table. The profile shows about 400,000 clones, roughly 88% of them singletons. The CDR3 consists of 14 residues. Germline V gene lookup returns CDR1 SEHNR and CDR2 FQNEAQ (reference sequence). V was pared by 5 bases and J by 6 bases, with 7 bases of the junction left unmatched. Sequenced sample: PBMCs or T cells enriched from blood (not recorded which). The chain links TRBV7-9 to TRBJ1-1; 9 nucleotides line up with TRBD1. The TCR was taken from a woman between 40 and 50 years old with acute COVID-19. The CDR3 nucleotides are TGTGCCAGCAGCACGGGACAGGGATTGCCTGAAGCTTTCTTT. Protein: CASSTGQGLPEAFF.